This TCR beta chain was sequenced for a study of CD8 T cells in Susac syndrome. Random hexamers were used to reverse transcribe an amount of about 0.5 to 1 ug RNA. Across 54 Vbeta and 13 Jbeta, TCR beta CDR3 was amplified with immunoSEQ multiplex PCR. TCRdb passed the immunoSEQ multiplex PCR reads through MiXCR, listing each CDR3 protein once. This table has more than 110,000 distinct CDR3 sequences, 94% appearing once. This CDR3 contains 14 residues. The J segment lost 2 bases and the V segment lost 5 bases, leaving 3 bases of the junction unmatched. Germline CDR1 reads SNHLY; CDR2 reads FYNNEI. The clonotype comes from a human donor in good health. This chain joins TRBV2 and TRBJ2-7; 10 bases match TRBD2. Source material: CD8+ T cells from PBMCs. This chain's CDR3 is CASSRLAGAYEQYF. The CDR3 DNA reads as TGTGCCAGCAGTCGGCTAGCGGGGGCCTACGAGCAGTACTTC.